This T cell receptor beta chain was captured by sequencing in a study of blood T cell dynamics during melanoma immunotherapy. The time point is: pre-treatment baseline. CDR3 size: 14 residues. Germline V CDR1 and CDR2: MRHNA, SNTAGT. The V gene end was trimmed by 4 bases and the J gene end by 14 bases; junction bases not matched to a gene: 11. Assay: immunoSEQ multiplex PCR; the TCRdb copy retains only in-frame clones and omits some. Of almost 25,000 clones in the sample, around 85% were seen once. The receptor was derived from a human donor with melanoma. The genes are TRBV6-4 and TRBJ2-3, with 11 bases that match TRBD2. The source was blood, collected from a patient treated with checkpoint blockade. CDR3 region: CASSASTSGARLYF. DNA of the CDR3: TGTGCCAGCAGTGCCTCGACTAGCGGGGCGCGTCTGTATTTT.